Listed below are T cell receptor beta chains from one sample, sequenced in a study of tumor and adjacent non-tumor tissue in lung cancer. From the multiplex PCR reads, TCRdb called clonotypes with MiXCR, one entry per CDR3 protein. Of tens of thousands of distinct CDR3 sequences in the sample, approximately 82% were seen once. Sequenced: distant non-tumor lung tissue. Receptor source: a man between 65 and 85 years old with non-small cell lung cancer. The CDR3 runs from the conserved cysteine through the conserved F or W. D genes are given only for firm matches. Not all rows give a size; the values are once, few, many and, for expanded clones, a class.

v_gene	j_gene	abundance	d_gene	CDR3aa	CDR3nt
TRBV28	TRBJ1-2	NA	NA	CASSLLSGTRGTHGYTF	TGTGCCAGCAGTTTATTATCAGGCACAAGGGGCACTCATGGCTACACCTTC
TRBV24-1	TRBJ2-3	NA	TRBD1	CATSDFRPRGRYSTETQYF	TGTGCCACCAGTGATTTTCGCCCGAGGGGGCGTTACAGCACAGAAACGCAGTATTTT
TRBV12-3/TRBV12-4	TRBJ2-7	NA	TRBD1	CTSSLRTGFYEQYF	TGTACCAGCAGTTTACGGACAGGATTCTACGAGCAGTATTTC
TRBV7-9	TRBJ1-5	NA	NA	CARSRWENQPQHF	TGTGCCAGAAGCCGATGGGAGAATCAGCCCCAGCATTTT
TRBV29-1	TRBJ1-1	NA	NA	CSFGREGCNEAFF	TGCAGCTTTGGCAGGGAAGGGTGCAATGAAGCTTTCTTT
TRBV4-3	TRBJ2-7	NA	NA	CARSQELTGRRAHEQYF	TGCGCCCGCAGCCAAGAATTGACGGGGAGGAGGGCCCATGAGCAGTACTTC
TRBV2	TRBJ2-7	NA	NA	CASKNRVFAEQYF	TGTGCCAGCAAGAACAGGGTTTTCGCCGAGCAGTACTTC
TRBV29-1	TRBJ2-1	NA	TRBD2	CSVGLAGVGDQFF	TGCAGCGTTGGACTAGCGGGAGTGGGTGACCAGTTCTTC
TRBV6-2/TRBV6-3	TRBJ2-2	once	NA	CASGGINTGELFF	TGTGCCAGCGGCGGAATTAACACCGGGGAGCTGTTTTTT
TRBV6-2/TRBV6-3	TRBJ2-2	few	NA	CASSTNTGELIF	TGTGCCAGTAGTACCAATACCGGGGAGCTGATTTTT
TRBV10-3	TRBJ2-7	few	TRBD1	CACTTGTGPYKQYF	TGTGCCTGTACAACCGGGACAGGCCCCTATAAGCAGTACTTC
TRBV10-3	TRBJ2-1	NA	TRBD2	CAIRVTSVWSTYNEQLF	TGTGCCATCAGGGTGACTAGCGTGTGGTCCACCTACAATGAGCAGTTATTC
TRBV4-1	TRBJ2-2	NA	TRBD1	CAGSQKGQGIPGELFF	TGCGCCGGCAGCCAAAAAGGACAGGGGATACCCGGGGAACTGTTTTTT
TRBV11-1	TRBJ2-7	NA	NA	CASSFRESTYDQYF	TGTGCCAGCAGCTTCAGGGAATCGACCTACGACCAGTACTTC
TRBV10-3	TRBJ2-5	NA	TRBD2	CAISRGLAGDGETQQF	TGTGCCATCAGCAGGGGACTAGCGGGAGACGGAGAGACCCAGCAGTTC
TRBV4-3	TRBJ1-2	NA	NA	CANSQDMGGDGYTF	TGTGCCAACAGCCAAGATATGGGCGGAGATGGCTACACCTTC
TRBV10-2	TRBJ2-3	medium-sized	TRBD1	CASSDPGQDTDTQYF	TGCGCCAGCAGCGATCCGGGACAGGACACAGATACGCAGTATTTT
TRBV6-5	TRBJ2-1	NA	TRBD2	CASSLAGGPMNDQSF	TGTGCCAGCAGTCTAGCGGGGGGGCCTATGAATGATCAGTCCTTC
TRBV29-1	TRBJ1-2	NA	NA	CSVVLYQSSGEDGCTF	TGCAGCGTTGTCCTCTATCAGTCCTCGGGAGAAGATGGTTGCACCTTC
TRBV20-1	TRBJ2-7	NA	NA	CSAGGQNHEQYF	TGCAGTGCTGGAGGGCAGAACCACGAGCAGTACTTC
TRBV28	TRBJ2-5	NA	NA	CASTLVGGPEETQHF	TGTGCCAGCACTTTAGTGGGAGGCCCGGAGGAGACCCAGCACTTC
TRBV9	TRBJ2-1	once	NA	CASSAYRGNEQFF	TGTGCCAGCAGCGCGTATAGGGGAAACGAGCAGTTTTTC
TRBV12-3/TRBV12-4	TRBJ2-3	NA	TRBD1	CASSLRTGSTDTQYF	TGTGCCAGCAGTTTGAGGACAGGTAGCACAGATACGCAGTATTTT
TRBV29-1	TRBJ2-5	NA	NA	CSAMSYFQTGQETQYF	TGCAGCGCCATGTCCTACTTCCAGACAGGTCAAGAGACCCAGTACTTC
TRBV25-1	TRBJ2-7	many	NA	CASSESPPREQYF	TGTGCCAGCAGTGAATCCCCCCCAAGGGAGCAGTACTTC
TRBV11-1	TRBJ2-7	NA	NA	CASSSRETTYKQYF	TGTGCCAGTAGCTCCAGGGAAACGACATACAAGCAGTACTTC
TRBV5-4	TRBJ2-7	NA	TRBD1	CASSLKQGVGDQYF	TGTGCCAGCAGTTTAAAACAGGGGGTGGGGGACCAGTACTTC
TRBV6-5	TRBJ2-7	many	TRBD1	CASSPMGQGANYEQYF	TGTGCCAGCAGTCCGATGGGACAGGGGGCAAACTACGAGCAGTACTTC
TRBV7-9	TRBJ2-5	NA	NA	CASNFLREHQKTQYF	TGTGCTAGCAACTTCCTCCGGGAACACCAAAAGACCCAGTACTTC
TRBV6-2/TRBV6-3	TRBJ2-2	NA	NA	CVSSTNIGELFF	TGTGTCAGCAGTACGAACATCGGGGAGCTGTTTTTT
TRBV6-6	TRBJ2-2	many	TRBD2	CASSSTSGRAGELFF	TGTGCCAGCAGCTCGACTAGCGGGAGAGCCGGGGAGCTGTTTTTT
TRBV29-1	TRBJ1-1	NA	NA	CSAANWNIEAFF	TGCAGCGCCGCGAATTGGAACATTGAAGCTTTCTTT
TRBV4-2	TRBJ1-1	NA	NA	CTSSQIGVGDTEAFF	TGTACCAGCAGCCAAATCGGGGTTGGCGACACTGAAGCTTTCTTT
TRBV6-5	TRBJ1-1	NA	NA	CASSRARRTLNTETFF	TGTGCCAGCAGCAGGGCGCGAAGGACGCTGAACACTGAAACTTTCTTT
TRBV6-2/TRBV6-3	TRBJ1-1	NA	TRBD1	CASRVGTGGKAFF	TGTGCCAGCAGGGTCGGGACAGGGGGTAAAGCTTTCTTT
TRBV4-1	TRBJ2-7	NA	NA	CASRRTLTGEGDEQYF	TGCGCCAGCAGGCGGACACTAACAGGAGAGGGGGACGAGCAGTACTTC
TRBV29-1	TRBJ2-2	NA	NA	CSVYREDTWELFF	TGCAGCGTTTATCGAGAGGACACCTGGGAGCTGTTTTTT
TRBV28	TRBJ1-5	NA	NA	CASSLPYSNQPQRF	TGTGCCAGCAGTTTACCCTATAGCAATCAGCCCCAGCGTTTT
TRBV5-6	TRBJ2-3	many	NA	CASSLSTDTQYF	TGTGCCAGCAGCCTTAGCACAGATACGCAGTATTTT
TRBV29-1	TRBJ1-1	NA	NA	CSLKEGRTEAFF	TGCAGCTTAAAAGAGGGGAGGACTGAAGCTTTCTTT
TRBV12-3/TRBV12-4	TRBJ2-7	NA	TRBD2	CASGFWGGEVGSYEQYF	TGTGCCAGCGGTTTTTGGGGGGGGGAGGTCGGGTCCTACGAGCAGTACTTC
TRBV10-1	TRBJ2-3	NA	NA	CASSDGAAGTDKQYF	TGCGCCAGCAGTGATGGAGCGGCTGGCACAGATAAGCAGTATTTT
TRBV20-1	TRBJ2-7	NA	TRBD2	CSARDGTSLAEQYF	TGCAGTGCTCGTGACGGGACTAGTCTTGCCGAGCAGTACTTC
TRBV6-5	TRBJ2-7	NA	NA	CANSYTDSYEQYF	TGTGCCAATAGTTACACAGACTCCTACGAGCAGTACTTC
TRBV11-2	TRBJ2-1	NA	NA	CASLWGSSAASYNEHFF	TGTGCCAGCCTTTGGGGCTCCAGCGCCGCCTCATACAATGAGCATTTCTTC
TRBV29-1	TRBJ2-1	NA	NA	CSVEDEINSEQSF	TGCAGCGTTGAGGATGAAATAAACAGTGAGCAGTCCTTC
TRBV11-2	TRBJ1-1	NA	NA	CASSLRGTEAFF	TGTGCCAGCTCATTGAGGGGTACGGAAGCTTTCTTT
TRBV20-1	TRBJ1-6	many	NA	CSARLRVPNSPLHF	TGCAGTGCTAGACTCAGGGTACCTAATTCACCCCTCCACTTT
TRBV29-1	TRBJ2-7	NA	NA	CSVCGMAGSGMQYF	TGCAGCGTCTGCGGAATGGCCGGCAGTGGGATGCAGTACTTC
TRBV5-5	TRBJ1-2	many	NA	CASNLGARDLYGYTF	TGTGCCAGCAACTTAGGGGCCCGCGACCTCTATGGCTACACCTTC
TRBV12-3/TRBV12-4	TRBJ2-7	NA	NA	CASSSTLTRVEQYF	TGTGCCAGCAGTTCCACATTGACGAGGGTAGAGCAGTACTTC
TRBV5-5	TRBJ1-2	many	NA	CASSLYPGGNYGYTF	TGTGCCAGCAGCTTGTATCCGGGGGGTAACTATGGCTACACCTTC
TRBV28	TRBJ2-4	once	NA	CPSSSKLVLAKNIQYF	TGTCCCAGCAGTTCGAAGCTGGTACTAGCCAAAAACATTCAGTACTTC
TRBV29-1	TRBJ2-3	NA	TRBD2	CSMGGVTDTQFF	TGCAGCATGGGGGGGGTCACAGATACGCAGTTTTTT